This TCR beta chain appears in the sequencing data of a study of blood T cell repertoires in COVID-19 (dated by TCRdb to 2018 to 2021). Describing the broader study: Samples from collaborators originated in the United States, Italy and Spain and spanned both the acute and convalescent phases of COVID-19. The prospective study material was composed of cDNA or gDNA derived from T cells, B-cell-depleted T cells, or PBMCs. Subjects who had been exposed to COVID-19, were actively infected with it, or had recovered from it provided the deeply sampled blood TCRbeta repertoires that made up the dataset. The repertoires were released in a freely available public database meant as a resource for research on the immune response to SARS-CoV-2. The samples were drawn from two sources: the first 160 participants of the ongoing ImmuneRACE study, and fewer than 1,500 subjects contributed by 6 global collaborators. The sample metadata nearly always contained a de-identified subject ID, COVID-19 status, age in years and sex. Where available, HLA class I and class II types were taken from metadata supplied by the sample provider and were not determined by assay-based typing. Points the paper makes about the study in general: The quantity of clinical and demographic metadata differed by source and by participant and was supplied without curation.

The junction shows trimming of 0 bases on V and 0 bases on J, plus 16 bases between the germline ends. CDR1 and CDR2 are drawn from the germline V gene: SGHRS, YFSETQ. The CDR3 sequence holds 17 residues, the cysteine and phenylalanine included. Of the read, only the CDR3 DNA is kept; its 51 bases are in frame from base 1. Remarks on this clone: Its antigen specificity is not known. It has no much larger one-base neighbor in the sample; base qualities were not kept.

Enrolling through a virtual design, the prospective study's participants ranged in age from roughly 18 to 95 years and lived across 24 United States geographic areas. Cohort assignment in the prospective study relied on participant-reported clinical history from a screening survey and a study questionnaire. Exposed participants had been in contact, within 2 weeks of entering the study, with a person who had a PCR-confirmed or clinician-diagnosed case of COVID-19. Each participant in the prospective study had whole blood, serum and a nasopharyngeal or oropharyngeal swab collected by mobile phlebotomists. Prospective study participants could optionally give additional blood draws and questionnaires over a roughly 2-month period. Blood samples from the prospective study were shipped frozen or at room temperature prior to DNA extraction. The immunoSEQ Assay, a bias-controlled multiplex PCR, was used to amplify TCRbeta CDR3 regions from genomic DNA. The authors processed their data as follows. The number of nucleated cells in each sample was estimated from the amplification of reference gene primers within the assay. To quantify the absolute abundance of each unique TCRbeta CDR3 rearrangement, sequence reads were collapsed and filtered. Productive Simpson clonality was computed per sample as the square root of Simpson's diversity index over productive rearrangements. TCRdb took this table from immuneACCESS and kept in-frame rearrangements with V and J called. Such tables lack part of the clones; where checked against another copy, unresolved V genes explain under half of the gap, and the rest is unexplained. The V and J calls and clone size are taken from that table; D and trimming were inferred from the DNA. Counted in this sample were some 270,000 clones; about 87% of them appeared once. The top ten clonotypes cover over 2.5% of the sample.

The sample taken for sequencing was PBMCs or T cells enriched from blood (not recorded which). The sequence came from a woman aged 40 to 50 who had been exposed to COVID-19. The chain is made from TRBV5-1 and TRBJ2-7; TRBD1 might be the D gene, on 6 matching bases. The CDR3 sequence is CASSLVGQGSASYEQYF. The DNA sequence is as follows: TGCGCCAGCAGCTTGGTAGGGCAGGGGTCTGCCTCCTACGAGCAGTACTTC.